This TCR beta chain was captured in a study of identical twins. In its sample, this clonotype was seen many times. TCRdb analysed the 5' RACE reads with MiXCR anew, one entry per CDR3 protein. The sample has around 690,000 distinct CDR3 sequences, 21% seen once. The sample was also reused in another study, on T cells expressing NK-cell markers. That investigation notes: The study found these clonotypes also leading the CD3+CD56-NKG2C+ fraction in a handful of donors.

Sequenced sample: PBMCs. The TCR originated in a woman aged 18 to 35 in good health.

CDR3 sequence: CASSPLRSTGANVLTF. DNA for the CDR3: TGTGCCAGCTCCCCCTTGAGGTCTACTGGGGCCAACGTCCTGACTTTC. The rearrangement joins TRBV12-3 or TRBV12-4 to TRBJ2-6; D remains ambiguous. The V end was cut by 8 bases, the J end by 2 bases, with 16 bases between. CDR3 length equals 16 residues.